This T cell receptor beta chain was obtained from a study of blood T cell repertoires in COVID-19. Study as a whole: The United States, Italy and Spain were the sources of the acute and convalescent COVID-19 samples. T cells, B-cell-depleted T cells, or PBMCs provided the cDNA or gDNA that served as material.

Original methodology: Reference gene primers were amplified, and this amplification served to estimate nucleated cell counts. Some clones are missing from TCRdb's copy, which holds only in-frame ones; the method was immunoSEQ multiplex PCR. V, J and clone size reflect that table, while D and trimming were determined from the DNA. Here the sample spans about 330,000 clones, roughly 90% being singletons. The CDR3 extends over 14 amino acids. From germline, CDR1 is SGHTA and CDR2 FQGNSA. V shed 5 bases and J shed 2 bases, with 12 bases lying between them. The rearrangement links TRBV7-2 to TRBJ2-5; D call uncertain. The material sequenced was peripheral blood. This TCR derives from a woman aged 45 to 65 with active or convalescent COVID-19. The CDR3, as DNA: TGTGCCAGCAGCCCCGATGGGCAGCAAGAGACCCAGTACTTC. Residues: CASSPDGQQETQYF. Combining the CDR3 with reference TRBV7-2 and TRBJ2-5 gives the whole variable domain GAGVSQSPSNKVTEKGKDVELRCDPISGHTALYWYRQSLGQGLEFLIYFQGNSAPDKSGLPSDRFSAERTGGSVSTLTIQRTQQEDSAVYLCASSPDGQQETQYFGPGTRLLVL.